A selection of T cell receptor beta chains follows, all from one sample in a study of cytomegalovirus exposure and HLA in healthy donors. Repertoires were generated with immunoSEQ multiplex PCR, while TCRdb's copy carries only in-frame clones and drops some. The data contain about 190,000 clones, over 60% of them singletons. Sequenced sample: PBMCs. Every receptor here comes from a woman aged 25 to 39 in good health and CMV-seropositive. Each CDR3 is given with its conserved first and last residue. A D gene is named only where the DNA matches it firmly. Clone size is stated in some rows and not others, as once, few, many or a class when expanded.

CASSQGVPPTYGYTF	TGTGCCAGCAGCCAAGGAGTCCCCCCTACCTATGGCTACACCTTC	.	.	TRBJ1-2	TRBV4-2
CASSGSGTRNTIYF	TGTGCCAGCAGTGGCTCCGGGACAAGGAACACCATATATTTT	.	.	TRBJ1-3	TRBV27
CASSLDKTGGGYTF	TGCGCCAGCAGCCTGGACAAAACAGGGGGCGGCTACACCTTC	TRBD1	once	TRBJ1-2	TRBV5-1
CATSRVSGAGGEQFF	TGTGCCACCAGCAGAGTAAGCGGGGCCGGGGGCGAGCAGTTCTTC	.	.	TRBJ2-1	TRBV15
CASSASKGAGELFF	TGTGCCAGCAGTGCCTCAAAGGGGGCCGGGGAGCTGTTTTTT	.	.	TRBJ2-2	TRBV28
CASSSQTFSANIQYF	TGTGCCAGCAGCTCGCAGACCTTCAGCGCAAACATTCAGTACTTC	.	.	TRBJ2-4	TRBV7-2
CSAREETQYF	TGCAGTGCCAGGGAAGAGACCCAGTACTTC	.	.	TRBJ2-5	TRBV20-1
CASGRDYEQYF	TGTGCCAGCGGGCGGGACTACGAGCAGTACTTC	.	.	TRBJ2-7	TRBV6-5
CASSLRRPSTDTQYF	TGTGCCAGCAGTTTGAGGCGCCCCAGCACAGATACGCAGTATTTT	.	.	TRBJ2-3	TRBV27
CASSVSGDTEAFF	TGTGCCAGCAGCGTATCGGGGGACACTGAAGCTTTCTTT	.	.	TRBJ1-1	TRBV9
CASSLSLAPTDTQYF	TGTGCCAGCAGCTTGTCCCTAGCTCCTACAGATACGCAGTATTTT	.	.	TRBJ2-3	TRBV5-4
CASSLLTSGGSYEQYF	TGCGCCAGCAGCTTGCTCACTAGCGGGGGGTCCTACGAGCAGTACTTC	TRBD2	few	TRBJ2-7	TRBV5-1
CASSGGGTEAFF	TGTGCCAGCAGCGGCGGGGGCACTGAAGCTTTCTTT	.	.	TRBJ1-1	TRBV6-6
CASSFPGSAAADTQYF	TGTGCCAGCAGCTTTCCGGGTTCCGCGGCTGCAGATACGCAGTATTTT	.	.	TRBJ2-3	TRBV5-4
CASSPLAGSYNEQFF	TGTGCCAGCAGCCCTCTAGCGGGATCCTACAATGAGCAGTTCTTC	TRBD2	.	TRBJ2-1	TRBV28
CASSRLGQPIYEQYF	TGCGCCAGCAGCCGCCTCGGACAGCCAATCTACGAGCAGTACTTC	.	few	TRBJ2-7	TRBV4-3
CASSSQTESYEQYF	TGTGCCAGCAGCTCCCAGACAGAGTCCTACGAGCAGTACTTC	.	.	TRBJ2-7	TRBV7-2
CASSPTETYLSGNTIYF	TGTGCCAGCAGCCCGACAGAGACTTATCTGTCTGGAAACACCATATATTTT	.	.	TRBJ1-3	TRBV5-6
CASSYARTSTGELFF	TGTGCCAGCAGTTATGCGAGGACTAGCACCGGGGAGCTGTTTTTT	TRBD2	.	TRBJ2-2	TRBV28
CASSPTSLEQYF	TGTGCCAGCAGTCCGACTAGCCTCGAGCAGTACTTC	TRBD2	.	TRBJ2-7	TRBV2
CASSPRQPRLHF	TGTGCCAGCAGTCCTCGACAGCCTCGCCTCCACTTT	.	once	TRBJ1-6	TRBV28
CASSQDLGGWAGGSTGELFF	TGTGCCAGCAGCCAAGATTTAGGAGGTTGGGCGGGAGGTAGCACCGGGGAGCTGTTTTTT	TRBD2	.	TRBJ2-2	TRBV4-2
CASSGLAGPAGDTQYF	TGCGCCAGCAGCGGGCTAGCGGGTCCTGCCGGGGATACGCAGTATTTT	TRBD2	.	TRBJ2-3	TRBV5-1
CSVITSGTFYEQYF	TGCAGCGTCATAACTAGCGGGACTTTCTACGAGCAGTACTTC	TRBD2	.	TRBJ2-7	TRBV29-1
CASSYRPAEGELFF	TGTGCCAGCAGCTACCGACCCGCGGAAGGGGAGCTGTTTTTT	.	few	TRBJ2-2	TRBV7-2
CASSLGGQANEQFF	TGCGCCAGCAGCTTGGGAGGACAGGCCAATGAGCAGTTCTTC	TRBD1	.	TRBJ2-1	TRBV5-1
CAIRAGTGKVDTIYF	TGTGCCATCAGGGCCGGGACAGGGAAAGTGGACACCATATATTTT	TRBD1	.	TRBJ1-3	TRBV10-3
CASSFELLRDEQYF	TGTGCCAGCAGTTTTGAACTCCTACGGGACGAGCAGTACTTC	.	.	TRBJ2-7	TRBV28
CAGQTWRAGEQCF	TGTGCCGGCCAAACTTGGAGGGCCGGCGAGCAGTGCTTC	.	few	TRBJ2-7	TRBV2
CASSQVSGGTYNEQFF	TGTGCCAGCAGCCAAGTAAGTGGAGGCACCTACAATGAGCAGTTCTTC	.	once	TRBJ2-1	TRBV4-2
CASSFDDRSTIYF	TGTGCCAGCAGCTTTGACGACAGATCCACCATATATTTT	.	.	TRBJ1-3	TRBV7-9
CASSRGDGLATDTQYF	TGTGCCAGCAGCCGAGGGGATGGGCTAGCGACAGATACGCAGTATTTT	.	few	TRBJ2-3	TRBV7-3
CASTPGLARHEQFF	TGTGCCAGTACGCCGGGACTAGCTCGGCATGAGCAGTTCTTC	TRBD2	few	TRBJ2-1	TRBV6-5
CASSLSGQRIYSNQPQHF	TGTGCCAGCAGTTTATCGGGACAGCGAATATATAGCAATCAGCCCCAGCATTTT	TRBD1	.	TRBJ1-5	TRBV27
CASSPGQGRGGNTIYF	TGTGCCAGCAGCCCCGGACAGGGAAGGGGTGGGAACACCATATATTTT	TRBD1	few	TRBJ1-3	TRBV7-2
CSVKDTSSTDTQYF	TGCAGCGTGAAAGACACTTCTAGCACAGATACGCAGTATTTT	.	.	TRBJ2-3	TRBV29-1
CASSPRGAGQETQYF	TGTGCCAGCAGCCCTCGTGGCGCGGGGCAAGAGACCCAGTACTTC	.	.	TRBJ2-5	TRBV7-2
CASSYSGGEQYF	TGTGCCAGCAGTTACTCAGGGGGAGAGCAGTACTTC	.	.	TRBJ2-7	TRBV6-5
CASSEGGGNDEQHF	TGCGCCAGCAGTGAAGGCGGGGGCAATGACGAGCAGCACTTC	.	.	TRBJ2-7	TRBV5-1
CASSIDRDTQYF	TGTGCCAGCAGCATCGACAGAGATACGCAGTATTTT	.	few	TRBJ2-3	TRBV7-6
CAWSVPGFETQYF	TGTGCCTGGAGTGTACCCGGGTTCGAGACCCAGTACTTC	.	.	TRBJ2-5	TRBV30
CASSLGASGELFF	TGCGCCAGCAGCTTGGGGGCCTCCGGGGAGCTGTTTTTT	.	.	TRBJ2-2	TRBV5-1
CASSHWGTSGGEETQYF	TGTGCCAGCAGCCATTGGGGGACTAGCGGGGGGGAAGAGACCCAGTACTTC	TRBD2	few	TRBJ2-5	TRBV7-2
CASSQAPGGHYEQYF	TGTGCCAGCAGCCAAGCTCCGGGGGGCCACTACGAGCAGTACTTC	.	.	TRBJ2-7	TRBV14
CASSSRGPETQYF	TGCGCCAGCAGCTCTAGGGGGCCGGAGACCCAGTACTTC	TRBD1	.	TRBJ2-5	TRBV5-1
CASSPVPGLGYTF	TGTGCCAGCAGCCCGGTGCCTGGGCTAGGCTACACCTTC	.	.	TRBJ1-2	TRBV9
CAWSGRGYEQYF	TGTGCCTGGAGTGGAAGGGGTTACGAGCAGTACTTC	.	once	TRBJ2-7	TRBV30
CASSLVPGVPTRDTQYF	TGTGCCAGCAGCTTAGTCCCAGGCGTGCCCACAAGGGATACGCAGTATTTT	.	.	TRBJ2-3	TRBV7-6
CASSLSERVRWTYEQYF	TGTGCCAGCAGCTTGTCGGAGCGGGTAAGGTGGACCTACGAGCAGTACTTC	.	.	TRBJ2-7	TRBV7-2
CASSRGTGSNQPQHF	TGTGCCAGCAGCCGAGGGACAGGGAGCAATCAGCCCCAGCATTTT	TRBD1	.	TRBJ1-5	TRBV7-2
CAWSPSGYTGELFF	TGTGCCTGGAGCCCCTCGGGATACACCGGGGAGCTGTTTTTT	.	.	TRBJ2-2	TRBV30
CASSPGGTGYVRQYF	TGTGCCAGCAGTCCAGGGGGGACAGGGTATGTGCGGCAGTACTTC	TRBD1	.	TRBJ2-7	TRBV27